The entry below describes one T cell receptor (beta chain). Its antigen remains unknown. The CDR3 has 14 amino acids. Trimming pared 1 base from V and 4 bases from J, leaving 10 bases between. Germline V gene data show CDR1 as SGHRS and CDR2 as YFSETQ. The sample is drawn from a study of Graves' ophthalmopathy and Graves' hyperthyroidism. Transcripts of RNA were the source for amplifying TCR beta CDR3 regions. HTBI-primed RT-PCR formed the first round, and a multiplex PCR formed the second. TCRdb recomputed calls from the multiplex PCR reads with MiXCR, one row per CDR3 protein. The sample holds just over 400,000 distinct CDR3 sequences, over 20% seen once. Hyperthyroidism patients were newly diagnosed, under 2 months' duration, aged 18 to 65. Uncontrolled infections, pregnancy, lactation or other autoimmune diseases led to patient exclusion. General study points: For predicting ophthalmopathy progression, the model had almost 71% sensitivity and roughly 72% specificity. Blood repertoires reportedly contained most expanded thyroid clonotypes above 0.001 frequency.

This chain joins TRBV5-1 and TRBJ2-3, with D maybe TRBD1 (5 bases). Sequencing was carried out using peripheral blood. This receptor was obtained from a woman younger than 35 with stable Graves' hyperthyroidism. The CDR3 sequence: CASSLFRAPDTQYF. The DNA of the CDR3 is TGCGCCAGCAGCTTGTTCAGGGCTCCAGATACGCAGTATTTT.